This entry concerns a single T cell receptor (beta chain). Its antigen remains unknown. Just one base apart from a much larger clone, this may be a read error. None of the patients had undergone any treatment ahead of thyroid surgery. Original handling: The study took CDR3 differences across clinicopathological groups and made a distant-metastasis classifier for papillary thyroid cancer from them. TCRdb called clones again from the PCR reads with MiXCR. These V and J calls derive from TCRdb rather than the authors' analysis. The sample records 20,000 or so clones, over 20% being singletons. CDR1 and CDR2 from the germline V gene are SGHRS and YFSETQ. V lost 0 bases and J lost 2, with 14 bases in between. This CDR3 comprises 16 residues. The sample belongs to a study of metastatic and nonmetastatic thyroid tumors. Overall study: It was across blood and tumor or nodule tissue from malignant and benign thyroid patients that repertoires were compared.

Study-wide results and caveats: According to reports, the diversity of TCR beta was significantly higher in malignant thyroid tumors than in benign nodules, and this held in both blood and tumor samples.

The TCR originated in a male donor with papillary thyroid cancer or a benign thyroid nodule (not recorded which). Some clones in this sample may be carry-over from other donors' samples. This chain uses TRBV5-1 with TRBJ2-5; D ambiguous. Source material: tumor tissue. DNA of the CDR3: TGCGCCAGCAGCTTGGTTTCATGGGGATGGCAAGAGACCCAGTACTTC. This translates into CASSLVSWGWQETQYF.